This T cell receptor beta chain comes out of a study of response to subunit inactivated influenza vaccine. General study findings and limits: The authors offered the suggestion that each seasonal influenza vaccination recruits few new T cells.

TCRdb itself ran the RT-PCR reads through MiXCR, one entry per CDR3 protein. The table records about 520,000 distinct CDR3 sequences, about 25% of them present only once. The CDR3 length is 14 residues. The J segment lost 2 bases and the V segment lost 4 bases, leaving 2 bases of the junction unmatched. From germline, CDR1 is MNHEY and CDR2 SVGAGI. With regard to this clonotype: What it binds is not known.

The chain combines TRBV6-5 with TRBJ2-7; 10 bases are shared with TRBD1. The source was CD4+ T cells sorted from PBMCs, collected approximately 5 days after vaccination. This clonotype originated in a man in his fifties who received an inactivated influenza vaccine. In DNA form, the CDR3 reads TGTGCCAGCAGTTCGGACAGGGGGACCTACGAGCAGTACTTC. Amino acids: CASSSDRGTYEQYF.